The 24 T cell receptor beta chains presented below share a single source sample, sequenced in a study of beta chain features in type 1 diabetes. Findings and caveats of the study: In all four CD4+ subsets, TCRB CDR3 length was significantly, moderately reduced in type 1 diabetes.

Antigen specificity for these receptors is unknown. Every isolated RNA sample was fully reverse transcribed, so sequencing captured expressed TCRB transcripts. Clones were read by immunoSEQ multiplex PCR, and TCRdb kept only the in-frame ones, dropping some. The sample has more than 250,000 clones, just over 20% seen once. What was sequenced was naive CD4+ T cells from blood. Source of these receptors: a woman aged 40 to 55 with type 1 diabetes.

This clone appeared once. The rearrangement joins TRBV19 to TRBJ2-7, with 9 bases fitting TRBD1. The CDR3 contains 13 residues. The germline V gene encodes CDR1 LNHDA and CDR2 SQIVND (reference sequence). The V and J ends lost 6 bases and 2 bases, in that order; junction bases with no gene match: 2. The CDR3 spells CASRGQGPYEQYF. CDR3 nucleotides: TGTGCCAGTAGGGGACAGGGTCCCTACGAGCAGTACTTC. The whole variable domain, filled in from reference TRBV19 and TRBJ2-7, reads DGGITQSPKYLFRKEGQNVTLSCEQNLNHDAMYWYRQDPGQGLRLIYYSQIVNDFQKGDIAEGYSVSREKKESFPLTVTSAQKNPTAFYLCASRGQGPYEQYFGPGTRLTVT.

V gene TRBV9 combines with J gene TRBJ2-7; TRBD2 matches 7 bases. CDR3 length equals 14 residues. Per germline, CDR1 SGDLS and CDR2 YYNGEE. Trimming took 3 bases from V and 2 from J; bases not matched to a gene: 5. The CDR3, as DNA: TGTGCCAGCAGCGGTCAGGGAGGGCCCTACGAGCAGTACTTC. This sequence encodes CASSGQGGPYEQYF.

This clone has more than one count but fewer than ten. The chain recombines TRBV5-1 with TRBJ2-3, with D tentatively TRBD2 (6 bases). Per the germline V gene, CDR1 is SGHRS and CDR2 is YFSETQ. The CDR3 consists of 16 residues. V lost 1 base, J lost 6 bases, and 18 bases lay in between. The DNA of the CDR3 is TGCGCCAGCAGCTTGAGGGGACTCCAAAACGGGGATACGCAGTATTTT. Translated, it gives CASSLRGLQNGDTQYF.

The chain couples TRBV4-3 to TRBJ2-1, with 7 bases fitting TRBD1. The CDR3 length is 15 residues. The V gene end was trimmed by 5 bases and the J gene end by 7 bases; junction bases not matched to a gene: 11. Germline CDR1 and CDR2: LGHNA and YSLEER. The CDR3 region is CASSYDRVLENEQFF. The CDR3 region has the DNA TGCGCCAGCAGCTACGACAGGGTTTTAGAAAATGAGCAGTTCTTC.

The sample holds a few counts of this clone. This chain uses TRBV4-3 with TRBJ2-1; 8 bases are shared with TRBD1. V shed 4 bases, J shed 10 bases, and the junction held 12 bases outside the gene matches. Looked up from germline, CDR1 is LGHNA and CDR2 is YSLEER. This CDR3 is 15 amino acids long. CDR3 residues: CASSRRTGTEQEQFF. CDR3 bases: TGCGCCAGCAGCCGACGGACAGGGACCGAGCAGGAGCAGTTCTTC.

This chain uses TRBV19 with TRBJ2-1; 8 bases match TRBD1. The CDR3 totals 16 residues. CDR1 and CDR2 from the germline V gene are LNHDA and SQIVND (reference sequence). The ends lost 0 bases at V and 0 bases at J; junction bases unmatched: 1. CDR3 sequence: CASSIEGTGSYNEQFF. CDR3 DNA: TGTGCCAGTAGTATAGAAGGGACAGGCTCCTACAATGAGCAGTTCTTC.

This chain joins TRBV5-1 and TRBJ2-7, with 11 bases that match TRBD2. This CDR3 has 16 amino acids. Germline loops: CDR1 SGHRS, CDR2 YFSETQ. V lost 3 bases and J lost 4; bases outside the gene matches: 9. CDR3 DNA sequence: TGCGCCAGCAGCTCCCGGCTAGCGGGGGGCCTTTACGAGCAGTACTTC. Translation: CASSSRLAGGLYEQYF.

As DNA, the CDR3 is TGTGCCAGCAGAGCTAGCGGGAGCTCCTACGAGCAGTACTTC. Protein product: CASRASGSSYEQYF. The chain joins TRBV28 to TRBJ2-7, with 10 nucleotides matching TRBD2. The CDR3 is made up of 14 amino acids. CDR1 is MDHEN, CDR2 SYDVKM, per germline. V lost 6 bases to trimming and J lost 0 bases; unmatched junction nucleotides: 2.

The CDR3 here is CASSLGTGTSLGFF. For the CDR3, the DNA is TGCGCCAGCAGCTTAGGTACAGGGACTAGCTTAGGGTTCTTC. J is TRBJ2-1 and V is TRBV5-1; 9 nucleotides agree with TRBD2. This CDR3 has 14 amino acids. Germline V lookup: CDR1 SGHRS, CDR2 YFSETQ. V dropped 2 bases and J dropped 15; count of bases not matched to a gene: 12.

The chain carries TRBV30 and TRBJ2-4; 8 nucleotides align to TRBD1. This CDR3 contains 14 residues. Germline CDR1 is GTSNPN and CDR2 is SVGIG (reference sequence). V dropped 0 bases and J dropped 8; count of bases not matched to a gene: 6. CDR3 coding DNA: TGTGCCTGGAGTGTACTTGTGACAGGGGACATTCAGTACTTC. It encodes CAWSVLVTGDIQYF.

The chain carries TRBV7-2 and TRBJ1-5; no clear D gene. Trimming cost V 5 bases and J 4 bases, with 12 bases left between them. Germline V gene sequence: CDR1 SGHTA, CDR2 FQGNSA. CDR3 length: 14 residues. This chain's CDR3 is CASSLVSGNQPQHF. CDR3 nucleotide sequence: TGTGCCAGCAGCCTAGTTTCGGGAAATCAGCCCCAGCATTTT.

This sequence joins TRBV4-1 and TRBJ1-5; 8 nucleotides agree with TRBD1. The V gene end was trimmed by 4 bases and the J gene end by 7 bases; junction bases not matched to a gene: 9. CDR1 and CDR2 (germline): MGHRA, YSYEKL. The CDR3 extends over 15 amino acids. The CDR3 sequence: CASSLGQGGFQPQHF. CDR3 nucleotide sequence: TGCGCCAGCAGCCTCGGACAGGGAGGATTCCAGCCCCAGCATTTT.

This clone was counted between two and nine times. The same CDR3 also results from other DNA sequences found in this sample. The chain employs TRBV5-1 and TRBJ2-3; D gene unclear. Trimming stripped 2 bases from V and 4 bases from J, with 5 bases between. This CDR3 has 12 residues. CDR1 and CDR2 from the germline V gene are SGHRS and YFSETQ. CDR3 in amino acids: CASSFGADTQYF. For the CDR3, the DNA is TGCGCCAGCAGCTTCGGTGCAGATACGCAGTATTTT.

This clone turned up a few times. The chain combines TRBV29-1 with TRBJ1-5; D might be TRBD1 (6 bases). Germline loops: CDR1 SQVTM, CDR2 ANQGSEA. The CDR3 covers 12 residues. The V end lost 6 bases, the J end lost 5 bases, and 11 bases lay between the germline ends. CDR3 coding DNA: TGCAGCGTCGGGGACATGGATCAGCCCCAGCATTTT. Translating it yields CSVGDMDQPQHF.

This sequence joins TRBV4-2 and TRBJ2-7; D possibly corresponds to TRBD2 (6 bases). The CDR3 is 15 amino acids. Germline CDR1 and CDR2: LGHNA and YNFKEQ. The germline V and J ends were trimmed by 0 bases and 6 bases, with 15 bases remaining between them. The CDR3 loop reads CASSQESAGRGEQYF. The CDR3 DNA is TGTGCCAGCAGCCAAGAATCGGCCGGGAGAGGCGAGCAGTACTTC.

This clone was recorded once. Other DNA sequences from this sample encode an identical CDR3 as well. The chain is built from TRBV5-1 and TRBJ1-2, with D possibly matching TRBD1 (6 bases). Per germline, CDR1 SGHRS and CDR2 YFSETQ. The CDR3 runs 12 residues. V was pared by 4 bases and J by 8 bases, with 12 bases between. The CDR3 sequence: CASSPEGDGYTF. CDR3 DNA sequence: TGCGCCAGCAGCCCAGAGGGGGACGGCTACACCTTC.

In its sample, this clone was seen a few times. V usage is TRBV6-1 and J usage is TRBJ2-1; TRBD2 matches at 11 bases. Germline lookup yields CDR1 MNHNS and CDR2 SASEGT. Trimming removed 4 bases from V and 5 bases from J; junction bases left unmatched: 4. The CDR3 extends over 15 amino acids. In nucleotides, the CDR3 is TGTGCCAGCAGTGCGGGACTAGCGGACCACAATGAGCAGTTCTTC. This sequence encodes CASSAGLADHNEQFF.

This chain connects TRBV29-1 to TRBJ2-5; tentatively, D is TRBD1 (6 bases). Germline lookup yields CDR1 SQVTM and CDR2 ANQGSEA. The CDR3 is made up of 13 amino acids. The V end was cut by 4 bases, the J end by 2 bases, with 11 bases between. In DNA, the CDR3 is TGCAGCGTTGGAATGGACAGTCAAGAGACCCAGTACTTC. Protein product: CSVGMDSQETQYF. Full variable domain (remainder filled in from reference TRBV29-1 and TRBJ2-5): SAVISQKPSRDICQRGTSLTIQCQVDSQVTMMFWYRQQPGQSLTLIATANQGSEATYESGFVIDKFPISRPNLTFSTLTVSNMSPEDSSIYLCSVGMDSQETQYFGPGTRLLVL.

The gene calls are TRBV5-4 and TRBJ2-1, with D possibly being TRBD1 (6 bases). This CDR3 contains 13 residues. Germline CDR1 reads SGHNT; CDR2 reads YYREEE (reference sequence). V lost 4 bases and J lost 5, with 10 bases in between. The CDR3 sequence: CASSLGTNNEQFF. CDR3 nucleotides: TGTGCCAGCAGCCTTGGGACAAACAATGAGCAGTTCTTC.

The genes are TRBV5-4 and TRBJ1-1; 10 bases match TRBD1. J gave up 1 base and V 0 bases, and 6 bases lay outside the gene matches. The CDR3 runs 17 residues. Germline values: CDR1 SGHNT, CDR2 YYREEE (reference sequence). CDR3 sequence reads: CASSLGDRGRGNTEAFF. The CDR3 region has the DNA TGTGCCAGCAGCTTGGGGGACAGGGGCCGCGGGAACACTGAAGCTTTCTTT.

There are a few counts of this clone. V is TRBV19 and J is TRBJ1-2, with 9 bases matching TRBD1. Trimming removed 5 bases from V and 8 bases from J; junction bases left unmatched: 3. The germline gives CDR1 LNHDA, CDR2 SQIVND (reference sequence). There are 12 residues in the CDR3. The CDR3 reads CASSQTGGGYTF. For the CDR3, the DNA is TGTGCCAGTAGTCAAACAGGGGGCGGCTACACCTTC.

This clone came up a few times. The chain is built from TRBV18 and TRBJ2-4; D unclear. The ends were cut back, 0 bases at V and 2 bases at J, with 8 bases in the middle. The length of the CDR3 is 15 residues. Germline V gene sequence: CDR1 KGHSH, CDR2 LQKENI. DNA of the CDR3: TGTGCCAGCTCACCACCGTCGGTTACCAAAAACATTCAGTACTTC. Protein sequence: CASSPPSVTKNIQYF.

This clone was observed a few times. V and J are TRBV28 and TRBJ2-4, with TRBD1 as a possible D gene (5 bases). Germline CDR1 reads MDHEN; CDR2 reads SYDVKM. V lost 2 bases to trimming and J lost 7 bases, with 12 bases between them. The CDR3 covers 14 residues. DNA for the CDR3: TGTGCCAGCAGTTTAGGGGCAATTTGGAACATTCAGTACTTC. It encodes CASSLGAIWNIQYF.

This clone turned up a few times. The chain is built from TRBV9 and TRBJ2-1; TRBD2 might be the D (6 bases). Germline V gives CDR1 SGDLS, CDR2 YYNGEE. The ends were cut back, 0 bases at V and 4 bases at J, with 11 bases in the middle. CDR3 length equals 15 residues. The CDR3 DNA reads TGTGCCAGCAGCGTAGAAAGCGGGTCATACAATGAGCAGTTCTTC. Its protein is CASSVESGSYNEQFF. The complete variable domain, with remaining parts taken from reference TRBV9 and TRBJ2-1, reads DSGVTQTPKHLITATGQRVTLRCSPRSGDLSVYWYQQSLDQGLQFLIQYYNGEERAKGNILERFSAQQFPDLHSELNLSSLELGDSALYFCASSVESGSYNEQFFGPGTRLTVL.